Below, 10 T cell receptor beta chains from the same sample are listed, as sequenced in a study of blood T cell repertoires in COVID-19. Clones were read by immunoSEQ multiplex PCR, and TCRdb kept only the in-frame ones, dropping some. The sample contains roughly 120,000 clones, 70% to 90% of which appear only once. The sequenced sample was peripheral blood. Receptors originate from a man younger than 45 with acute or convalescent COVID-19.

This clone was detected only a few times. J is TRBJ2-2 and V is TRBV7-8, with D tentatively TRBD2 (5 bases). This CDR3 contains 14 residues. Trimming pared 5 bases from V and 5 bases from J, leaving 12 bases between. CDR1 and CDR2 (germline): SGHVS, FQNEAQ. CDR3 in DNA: TGTGCCAGCAGCATAGGGAGTCTAACCGGGGAGCTGTTTTTT. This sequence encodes CASSIGSLTGELFF.

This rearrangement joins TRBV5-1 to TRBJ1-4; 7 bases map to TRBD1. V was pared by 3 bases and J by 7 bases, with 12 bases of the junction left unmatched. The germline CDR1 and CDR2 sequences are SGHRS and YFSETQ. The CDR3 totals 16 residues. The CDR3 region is CASSWGPTGVGEKLFF. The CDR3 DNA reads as TGCGCCAGCAGCTGGGGACCCACAGGGGTTGGTGAAAAACTGTTTTTT. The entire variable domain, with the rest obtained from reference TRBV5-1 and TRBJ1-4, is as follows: KAGVTQTPRYLIKTRGQQVTLSCSPISGHRSVSWYQQTPGQGLQFLFEYFSETQRNKGNFPGRFSGRQFSNSRSEMNVSTLELGDSALYLCASSWGPTGVGEKLFFGSGTQLSVL.

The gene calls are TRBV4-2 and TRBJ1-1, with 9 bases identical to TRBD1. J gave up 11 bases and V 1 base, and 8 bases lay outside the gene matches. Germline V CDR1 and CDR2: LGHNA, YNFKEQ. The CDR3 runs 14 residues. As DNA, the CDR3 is TGTGCCAGCAGCCAAGGGGACAGGGTCGGTGAGGCTTTCTTT. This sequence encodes CASSQGDRVGEAFF.

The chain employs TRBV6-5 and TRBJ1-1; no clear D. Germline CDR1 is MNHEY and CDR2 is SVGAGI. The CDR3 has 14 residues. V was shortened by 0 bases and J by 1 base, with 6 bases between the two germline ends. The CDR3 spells CASSYSIRNTEAFF. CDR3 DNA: TGTGCCAGCAGTTACTCGATCAGGAACACTGAAGCTTTCTTT.

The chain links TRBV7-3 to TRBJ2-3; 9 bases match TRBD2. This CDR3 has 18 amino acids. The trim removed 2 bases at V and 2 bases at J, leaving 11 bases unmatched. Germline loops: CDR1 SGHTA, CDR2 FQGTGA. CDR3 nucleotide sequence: TGTGCCAGCAGCTTACGTAGCCAAAGCGGGGGGCCCACAGATACGCAGTATTTT. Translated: CASSLRSQSGGPTDTQYF.

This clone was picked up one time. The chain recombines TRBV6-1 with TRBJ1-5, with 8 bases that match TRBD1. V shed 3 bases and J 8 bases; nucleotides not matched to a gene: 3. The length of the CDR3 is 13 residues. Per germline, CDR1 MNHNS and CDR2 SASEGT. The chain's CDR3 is CASSDRGREPQHF. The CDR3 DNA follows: TGTGCCAGCAGTGACAGGGGGCGCGAGCCCCAGCATTTT.

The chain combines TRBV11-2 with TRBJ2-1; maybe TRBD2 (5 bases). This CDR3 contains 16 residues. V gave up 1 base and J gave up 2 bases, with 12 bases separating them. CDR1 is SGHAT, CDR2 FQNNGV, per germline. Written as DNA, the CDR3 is TGTGCCAGCAGCTTAGTCAGCGGTGAGGCCTACAATGAGCAGTTCTTC. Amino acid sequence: CASSLVSGEAYNEQFF.

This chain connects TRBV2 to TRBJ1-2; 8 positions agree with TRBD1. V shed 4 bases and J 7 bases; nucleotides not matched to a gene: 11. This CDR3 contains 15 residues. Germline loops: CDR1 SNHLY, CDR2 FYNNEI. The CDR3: CASSAAQGGQSGYTF. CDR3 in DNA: TGTGCCAGCAGTGCTGCACAGGGGGGCCAATCTGGCTACACCTTC.

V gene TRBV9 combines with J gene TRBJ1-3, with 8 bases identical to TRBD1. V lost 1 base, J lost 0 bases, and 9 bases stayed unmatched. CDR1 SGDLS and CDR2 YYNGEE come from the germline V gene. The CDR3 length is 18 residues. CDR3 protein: CASSVSDGQGGSGNTIYF. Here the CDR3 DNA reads TGTGCCAGCAGCGTAAGTGATGGACAGGGAGGCTCTGGAAACACCATATATTTT. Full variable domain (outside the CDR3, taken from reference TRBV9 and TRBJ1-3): DSGVTQTPKHLITATGQRVTLRCSPRSGDLSVYWYQQSLDQGLQFLIQYYNGEERAKGNILERFSAQQFPDLHSELNLSSLELGDSALYFCASSVSDGQGGSGNTIYFGEGSWLTVV.

CDR3 region: CASMLGTGGRNTEAFF. For the CDR3, the DNA is TGTGCCAGTATGCTCGGGACAGGGGGGAGGAACACTGAAGCTTTCTTT. The chain carries TRBV19 and TRBJ1-1, with 11 bases aligning to TRBD1. This CDR3 spans 16 amino acids. J gave up 1 base and V 7 bases, and 8 bases lay outside the gene matches. The germline gives CDR1 LNHDA, CDR2 SQIVND (reference sequence).